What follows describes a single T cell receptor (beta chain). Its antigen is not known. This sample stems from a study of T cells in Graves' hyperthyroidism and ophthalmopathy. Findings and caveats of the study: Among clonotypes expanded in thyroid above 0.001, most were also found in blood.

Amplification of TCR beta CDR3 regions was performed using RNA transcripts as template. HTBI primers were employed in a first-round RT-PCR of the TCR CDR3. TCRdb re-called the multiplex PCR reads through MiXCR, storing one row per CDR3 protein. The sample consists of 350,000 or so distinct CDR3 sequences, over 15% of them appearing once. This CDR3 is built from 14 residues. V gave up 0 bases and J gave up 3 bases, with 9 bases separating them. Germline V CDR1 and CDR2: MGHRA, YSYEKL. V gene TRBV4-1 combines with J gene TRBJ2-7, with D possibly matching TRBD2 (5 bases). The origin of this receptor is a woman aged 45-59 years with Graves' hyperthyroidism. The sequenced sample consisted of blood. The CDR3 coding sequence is TGCGCCAGCAGCCAAGATCCGGGGAACTACGAGCAGTACGTC. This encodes CASSQDPGNYEQYV.